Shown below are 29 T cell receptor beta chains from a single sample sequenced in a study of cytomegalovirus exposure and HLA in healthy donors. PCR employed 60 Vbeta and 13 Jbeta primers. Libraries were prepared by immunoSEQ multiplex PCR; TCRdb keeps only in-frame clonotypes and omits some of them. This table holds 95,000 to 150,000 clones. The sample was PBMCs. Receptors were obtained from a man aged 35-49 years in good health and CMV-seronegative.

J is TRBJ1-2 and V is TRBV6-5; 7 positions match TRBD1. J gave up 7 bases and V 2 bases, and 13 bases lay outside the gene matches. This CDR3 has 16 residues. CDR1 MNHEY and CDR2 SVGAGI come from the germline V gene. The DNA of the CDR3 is TGTGCCAGCAGTTACGTGACTACAGGGGATAGGAGTGGCTACACCTTC. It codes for CASSYVTTGDRSGYTF.

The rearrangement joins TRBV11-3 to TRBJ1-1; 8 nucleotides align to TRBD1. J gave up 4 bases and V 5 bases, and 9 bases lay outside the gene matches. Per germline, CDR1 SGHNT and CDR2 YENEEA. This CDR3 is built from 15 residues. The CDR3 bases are TGTGCCAGCAGCCTCGGACAGGGTTGGGGCACTGAAGCTTTCTTT. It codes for CASSLGQGWGTEAFF.

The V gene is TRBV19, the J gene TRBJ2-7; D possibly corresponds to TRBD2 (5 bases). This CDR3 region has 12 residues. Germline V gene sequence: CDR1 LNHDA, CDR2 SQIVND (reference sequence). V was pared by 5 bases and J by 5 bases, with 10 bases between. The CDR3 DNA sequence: TGTGCCAGTAGTCGTCTAGCCGACGAGCAGTACTTC. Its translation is CASSRLADEQYF.

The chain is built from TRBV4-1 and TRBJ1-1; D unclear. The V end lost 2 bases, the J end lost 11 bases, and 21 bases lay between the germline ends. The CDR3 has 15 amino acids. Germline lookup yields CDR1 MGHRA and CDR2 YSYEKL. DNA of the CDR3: TGCGCCAGCAGCCAATATATTATGGAGAGAATCGACGCTTTCTTT. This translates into CASSQYIMERIDAFF.

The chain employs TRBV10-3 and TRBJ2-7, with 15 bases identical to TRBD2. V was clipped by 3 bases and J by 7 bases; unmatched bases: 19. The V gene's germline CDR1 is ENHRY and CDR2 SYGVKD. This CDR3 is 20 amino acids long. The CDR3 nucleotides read TGTGCCATCAGTGAAAACAGAAACCCGGGACTAGCGGGAGGTCTGTGGGAGCAGTACTTC. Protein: CAISENRNPGLAGGLWEQYF.

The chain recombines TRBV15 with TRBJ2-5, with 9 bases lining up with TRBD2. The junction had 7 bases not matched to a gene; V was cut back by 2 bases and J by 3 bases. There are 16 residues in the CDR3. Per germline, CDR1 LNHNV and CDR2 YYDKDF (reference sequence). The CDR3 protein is CATSRTAGGSKETQYF. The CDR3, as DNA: TGTGCCACCAGCAGAACGGCGGGAGGGTCAAAAGAGACCCAGTACTTC.

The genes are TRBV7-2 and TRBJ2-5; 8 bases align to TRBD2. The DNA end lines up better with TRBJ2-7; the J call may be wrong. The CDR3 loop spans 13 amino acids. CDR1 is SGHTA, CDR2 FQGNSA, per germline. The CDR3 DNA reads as TGTGCCAGCAGCTTACCTAGCGGGTACGAGCAGTACTTC. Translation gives CASSLPSGYEQYF.

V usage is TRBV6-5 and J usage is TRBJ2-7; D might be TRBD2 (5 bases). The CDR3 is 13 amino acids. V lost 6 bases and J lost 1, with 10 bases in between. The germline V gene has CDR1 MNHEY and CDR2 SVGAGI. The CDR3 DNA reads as TGTGCCAGCAGAGGGAGTGGGTCCTACGAGCAGTACTTC. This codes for CASRGSGSYEQYF.

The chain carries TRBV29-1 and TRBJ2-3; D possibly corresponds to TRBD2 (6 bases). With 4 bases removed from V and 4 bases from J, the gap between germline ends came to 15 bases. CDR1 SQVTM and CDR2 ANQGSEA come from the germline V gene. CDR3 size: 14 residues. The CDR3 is CSVGEDFAADTQYF. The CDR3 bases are TGCAGCGTTGGGGAGGATTTTGCGGCAGATACGCAGTATTTT.

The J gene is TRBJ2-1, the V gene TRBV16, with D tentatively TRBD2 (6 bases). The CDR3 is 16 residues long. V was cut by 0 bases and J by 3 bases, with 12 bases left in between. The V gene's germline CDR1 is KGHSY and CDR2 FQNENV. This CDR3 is CASSQSRGSGYNEQFF. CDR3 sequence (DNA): TGTGCCAGCAGCCAATCGAGGGGTAGCGGCTACAATGAGCAGTTCTTC.

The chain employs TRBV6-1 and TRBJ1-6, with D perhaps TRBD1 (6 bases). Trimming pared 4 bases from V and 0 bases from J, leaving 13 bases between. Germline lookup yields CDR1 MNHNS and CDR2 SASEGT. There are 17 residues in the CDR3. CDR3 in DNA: TGTGCCAGCAGTGTAGAGACAGGCAGCTCCTATAATTCACCCCTCCACTTT. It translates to CASSVETGSSYNSPLHF.

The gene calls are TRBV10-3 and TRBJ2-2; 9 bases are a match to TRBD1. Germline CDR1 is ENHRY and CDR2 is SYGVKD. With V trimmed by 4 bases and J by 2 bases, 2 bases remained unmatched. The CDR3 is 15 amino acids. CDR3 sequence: CAISGGQGNTGELFF. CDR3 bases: TGTGCCATCAGTGGGGGACAGGGAAACACCGGGGAGCTGTTTTTT.

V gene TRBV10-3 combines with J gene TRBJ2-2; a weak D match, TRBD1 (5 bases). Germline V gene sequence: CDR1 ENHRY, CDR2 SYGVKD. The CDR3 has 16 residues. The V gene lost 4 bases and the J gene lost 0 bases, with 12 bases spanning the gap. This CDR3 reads CAISGGRETNTGELFF. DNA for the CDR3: TGTGCCATCAGTGGAGGCAGGGAAACGAACACCGGGGAGCTGTTTTTT.

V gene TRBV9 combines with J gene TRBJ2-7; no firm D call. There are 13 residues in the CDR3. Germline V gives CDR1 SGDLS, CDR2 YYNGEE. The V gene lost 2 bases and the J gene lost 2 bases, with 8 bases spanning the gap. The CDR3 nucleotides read TGTGCCAGCAGCGTTGGGCCGACCTACGAGCAGTACTTC. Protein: CASSVGPTYEQYF.

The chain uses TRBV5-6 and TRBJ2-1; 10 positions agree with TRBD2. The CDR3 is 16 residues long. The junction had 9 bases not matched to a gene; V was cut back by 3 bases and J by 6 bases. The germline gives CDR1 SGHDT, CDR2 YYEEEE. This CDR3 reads CASSSSVSGRANEQFF. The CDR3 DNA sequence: TGTGCCAGCAGCTCCTCAGTAAGCGGGAGGGCCAATGAGCAGTTCTTC. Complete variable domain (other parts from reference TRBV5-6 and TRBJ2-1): DAGVTQSPTHLIKTRGQQVTLRCSPKSGHDTVSWYQQALGQGPQFIFQYYEEEERQRGNFPDRFSGHQFPNYSSELNVNALLLGDSALYLCASSSSVSGRANEQFFGPGTRLTVL.

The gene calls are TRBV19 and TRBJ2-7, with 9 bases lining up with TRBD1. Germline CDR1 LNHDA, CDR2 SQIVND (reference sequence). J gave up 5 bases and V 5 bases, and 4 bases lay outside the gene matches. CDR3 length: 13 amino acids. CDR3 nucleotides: TGTGCCAGTAGTCCGAGGACAGGGGACGAGCAGTACTTC. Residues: CASSPRTGDEQYF. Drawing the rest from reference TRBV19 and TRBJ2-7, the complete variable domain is DGGITQSPKYLFRKEGQNVTLSCEQNLNHDAMYWYRQDPGQGLRLIYYSQIVNDFQKGDIAEGYSVSREKKESFPLTVTSAQKNPTAFYLCASSPRTGDEQYFGPGTRLTVT.

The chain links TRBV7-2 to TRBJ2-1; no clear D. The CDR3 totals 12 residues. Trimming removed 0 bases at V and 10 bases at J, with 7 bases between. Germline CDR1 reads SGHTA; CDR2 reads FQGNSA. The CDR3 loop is CASSLAPLEQFF. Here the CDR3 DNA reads TGTGCCAGCAGCTTAGCTCCCCTCGAGCAGTTCTTC.

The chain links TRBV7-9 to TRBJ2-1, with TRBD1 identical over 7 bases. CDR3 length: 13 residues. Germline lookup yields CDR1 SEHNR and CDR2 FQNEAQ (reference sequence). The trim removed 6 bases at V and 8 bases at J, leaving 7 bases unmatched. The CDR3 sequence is CASRQGRLDEQFF. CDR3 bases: TGTGCCAGCAGACAGGGGCGCCTGGATGAGCAGTTCTTC. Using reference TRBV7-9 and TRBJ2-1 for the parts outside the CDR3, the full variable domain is DTGVSQNPRHKITKRGQNVTFRCDPISEHNRLYWYRQTLGQGPEFLTYFQNEAQLEKSRLLSDRFSAERPKGSFSTLEIQRTEQGDSAMYLCASRQGRLDEQFFGPGTRLTVL.

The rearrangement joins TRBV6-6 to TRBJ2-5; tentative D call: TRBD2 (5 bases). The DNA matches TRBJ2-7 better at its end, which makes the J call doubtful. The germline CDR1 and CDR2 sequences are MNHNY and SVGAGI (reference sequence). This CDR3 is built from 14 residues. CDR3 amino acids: CASSPRSGSYEQYF. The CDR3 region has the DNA TGTGCCAGCAGCCCCAGAAGCGGCTCCTACGAGCAGTACTTC.

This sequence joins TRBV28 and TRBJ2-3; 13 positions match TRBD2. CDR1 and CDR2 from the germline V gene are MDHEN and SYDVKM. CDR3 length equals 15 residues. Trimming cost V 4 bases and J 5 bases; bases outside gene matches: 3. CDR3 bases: TGTGCCAGCAGTTCTGGACTAGCGGGAGTAGATACGCAGTATTTT. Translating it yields CASSSGLAGVDTQYF.

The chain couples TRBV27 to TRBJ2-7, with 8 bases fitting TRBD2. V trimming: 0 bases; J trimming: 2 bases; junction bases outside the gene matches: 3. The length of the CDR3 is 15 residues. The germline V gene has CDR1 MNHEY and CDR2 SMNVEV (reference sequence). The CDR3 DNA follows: TGTGCCAGCAGTTTATCAATAGCGGGGCCCTACGAGCAGTACTTC. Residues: CASSLSIAGPYEQYF.

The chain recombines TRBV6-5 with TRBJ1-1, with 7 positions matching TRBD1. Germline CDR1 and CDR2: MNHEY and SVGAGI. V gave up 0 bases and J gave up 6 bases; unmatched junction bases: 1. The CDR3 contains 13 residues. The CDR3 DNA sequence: TGTGCCAGCAGTTACTCTGACAGGGCTGAAGCTTTCTTT. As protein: CASSYSDRAEAFF.

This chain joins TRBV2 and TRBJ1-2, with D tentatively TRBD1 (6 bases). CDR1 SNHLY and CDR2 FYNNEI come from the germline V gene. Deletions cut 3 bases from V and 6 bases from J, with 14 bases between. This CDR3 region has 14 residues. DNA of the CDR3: TGTGCCAGCAGTGAGTTATCAGGGGAACATGGCTACACCTTC. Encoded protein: CASSELSGEHGYTF.

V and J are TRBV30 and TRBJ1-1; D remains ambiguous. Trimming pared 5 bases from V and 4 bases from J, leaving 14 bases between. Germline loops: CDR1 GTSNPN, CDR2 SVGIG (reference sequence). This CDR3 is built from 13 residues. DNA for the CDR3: TGTGCCTGGTTTACCGGAGCGGGCACTGAAGCTTTCTTT. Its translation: CAWFTGAGTEAFF. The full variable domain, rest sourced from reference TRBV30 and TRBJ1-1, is SQTIHQWPATLVQPVGSPLSLECTVEGTSNPNLYWYRQAAGRGLQLLFYSVGIGQISSEVPQNLSASRPQDRQFILSSKKLLLSDSGFYLCAWFTGAGTEAFFGQGTRLTVV.

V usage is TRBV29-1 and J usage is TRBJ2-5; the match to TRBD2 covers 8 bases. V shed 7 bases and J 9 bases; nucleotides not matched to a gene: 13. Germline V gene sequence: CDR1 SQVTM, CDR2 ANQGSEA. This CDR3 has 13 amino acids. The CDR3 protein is CSADRGGELPQYF. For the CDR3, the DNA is TGCAGCGCCGACCGGGGGGGGGAGCTGCCCCAGTACTTC.

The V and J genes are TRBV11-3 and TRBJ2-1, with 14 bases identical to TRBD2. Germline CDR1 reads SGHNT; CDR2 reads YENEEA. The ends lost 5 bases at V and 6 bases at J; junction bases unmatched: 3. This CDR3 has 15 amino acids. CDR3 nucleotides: TGTGCCAGCAGCCCGGGGACTAGCGGGAGCAATGAGCAGTTCTTC. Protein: CASSPGTSGSNEQFF.

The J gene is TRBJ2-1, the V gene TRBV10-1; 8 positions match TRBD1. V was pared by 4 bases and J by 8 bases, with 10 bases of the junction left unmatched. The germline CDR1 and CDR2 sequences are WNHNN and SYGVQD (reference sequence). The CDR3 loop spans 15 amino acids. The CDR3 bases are TGCGCCAGCAGTGTTCGGCAGGGGGCCCTGGATGAGCAGTTCTTC. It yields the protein CASSVRQGALDEQFF.

Written as DNA, the CDR3 is TGTGCCAGCAGCTTAACCGGGACAGGGATCGGGGCCAACGTCCTGACTTTC. Its protein is CASSLTGTGIGANVLTF. The chain combines TRBV7-2 with TRBJ2-6; 9 bases map to TRBD1. The CDR3 is 17 residues long. The germline gives CDR1 SGHTA, CDR2 FQGNSA. V gave up 2 bases and J gave up 4 bases; unmatched junction bases: 6.

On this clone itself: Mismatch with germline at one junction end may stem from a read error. The CDR3 bases are TGTGCCAGCAGTTTAAGGGGGACAGGGGTTTTCTTC. It codes for CASSLRGTGVFF. This chain uses TRBV28 with TRBJ2-7; TRBD1 matches 10 bases. This CDR3 comprises 12 residues. The germline V gene encodes CDR1 MDHEN and CDR2 SYDVKM.